These 15 T cell receptor beta chains originate from one sample sequenced in a study of CD8+CD57+ T cells in acquired aplastic anemia. According to the study, genomic DNA was the template for TCR beta VDJ and CDR3 profiling. In TCRdb, the reads were re-called with MiXCR into one record per CDR3 protein. The sample holds over 150,000 distinct CDR3 sequences, about 50% seen once. For sequencing, patients were chosen who had shown expansion of CD8+CD57+ cells by flow cytometry. The sequencing input was sorted CD4+, CD8+, or CD8+CD57+ T cells (not recorded which) from PBMCs. The receptors stem from a human donor with aplastic anemia.

About this clonotype itself: A much more abundant neighbour one base away suggests this may be a read error. The chain couples TRBV6-5 to TRBJ1-2; D is uncertain. Per the germline V gene, CDR1 is MNHEY and CDR2 is SVGAGI. The CDR3 length is 11 residues. The CDR3 DNA is TGTGCCAGCGGTTATTTGGGTGGCTACACCTTC. Translated, it gives CASGYLGGYTF.

The V gene is TRBV2, the J gene TRBJ1-2; a possible D gene is TRBD1 (5 bases). The CDR3 consists of 14 residues. V was pared by 3 bases and J by 7 bases, with 15 bases between. CDR1 and CDR2 from the germline V gene are SNHLY and FYNNEI. The CDR3 region is CASSDLSAGTGYTF. DNA of the CDR3: TGTGCCAGCAGTGATCTGTCGGCAGGGACTGGCTACACCTTC.

This clonotype came up a few times. The chain links TRBV7-6 to TRBJ1-5; weak D call: TRBD1 (5 bases). Trimming removed 4 bases at V and 11 bases at J, with 15 bases between. The CDR3 is 13 amino acids. The germline V gene has CDR1 SGHVS and CDR2 FNYEAQ. The CDR3 here is CASSSSAGTTQHF. The CDR3 DNA sequence: TGTGCCAGCAGCTCGAGCGCGGGGACGACCCAGCATTTT.

The chain carries TRBV4-3 and TRBJ2-7; D is unresolved. The V gene's germline CDR1 is LGHNA and CDR2 YSLEER. Trimming took off 0 bases at V and 2 bases at J, with 11 bases between the two ends. CDR3 length: 15 residues. For the CDR3, the DNA is TGCGCCAGCAGCCAAGATCACAAGGCGACCTACGAGCAGTACTTC. Translated, it gives CASSQDHKATYEQYF.

This rearrangement joins TRBV19 to TRBJ1-1, with D possibly being TRBD1 (6 bases). The CDR3 covers 12 residues. Looked up from germline, CDR1 is LNHDA and CDR2 is SQIVND (reference sequence). Trimming left V 7 bases short and J 6 bases short, with 12 bases between. CDR3 nucleotides: TGTGCCAGTAATTCAGGGGTGGCTGAAGCTTTCTTT. Translation gives CASNSGVAEAFF.

The chain recombines TRBV10-3 with TRBJ2-7, with a tentative D call TRBD2 (5 bases). The CDR3 extends over 12 amino acids. V was clipped by 1 base and J by 6 bases, with 7 bases between them. CDR1 and CDR2 from the germline V gene are ENHRY and SYGVKD. CDR3: CAISELGSEQYF. In DNA, the CDR3 is TGTGCCATCAGTGAGTTGGGGAGCGAGCAGTACTTC.

The CDR3 loop is CASSPGQSSGANVLTF. Written as DNA, the CDR3 is TGTGCCAGCAGTCCGGGACAAAGCTCTGGGGCCAACGTCCTGACTTTC. The gene calls are TRBV25-1 and TRBJ2-6; maybe TRBD1 (6 bases). CDR1 and CDR2 (germline): MGHDK, SYGVNS. With 5 bases removed from V and 0 bases from J, the gap between germline ends came to 11 bases. This CDR3 contains 16 residues.

This clonotype has only a few counts. With a much larger clone just one base away, this may be a read error. J is TRBJ2-1 and V is TRBV9; D is possibly TRBD1 or TRBD2 (5 bases each). This CDR3 region has 16 residues. In germline, CDR1 is SGDLS, CDR2 YYNGEE. V was shortened by 1 base and J by 2 bases, with 13 bases between the two germline ends. In DNA, the CDR3 is TGTGCCAGCAGCGTATTCGGGGACGCTACCTACAATGAGCAGTTCTTC. Translating gives CASSVFGDATYNEQFF.

Notes on this clonotype: A much larger clonotype is one base distant, so this may be a read error. The chain combines TRBV9 with TRBJ1-2; D is perhaps TRBD1 (6 bases). The CDR3 contains 15 residues. CDR1 is SGDLS, CDR2 YYNGEE, per germline. This CDR3 is CAGSVGAGANYGYTF. The DNA for the CDR3 is TGTGCCGGCAGCGTAGGGGCAGGGGCTAACTATGGCTACACCTTC.

The J gene is TRBJ1-4, the V gene TRBV29-1; 7 bases match TRBD1. Trimming at V came to 4 bases and at J to 2 bases, leaving 1 base not matched to a gene. Germline loops: CDR1 SQVTM, CDR2 ANQGSEA. CDR3 length: 13 residues. Here the CDR3 reads CSVAGGTNEKLFF. The CDR3 nucleotides read TGCAGCGTTGCAGGGGGGACTAATGAAAAACTGTTTTTT. Looking up the rest from reference TRBV29-1 and TRBJ1-4 gives the full variable domain: SAVISQKPSRDICQRGTSLTIQCQVDSQVTMMFWYRQQPGQSLTLIATANQGSEATYESGFVIDKFPISRPNLTFSTLTVSNMSPEDSSIYLCSVAGGTNEKLFFGSGTQLSVL.

This clonotype has a count of ten or more. The chain employs TRBV7-9 and TRBJ1-1; the match to TRBD1 covers 7 bases. Germline trimming cut 6 bases from V and 2 bases from J; bases unmatched to any gene: 6. Germline-derived CDR1 and CDR2 are SEHNR and FQNEAQ (reference sequence). The CDR3 runs 14 residues. CDR3 nucleotide sequence: TGTGCCAGCAGTCCACAGGGGATTAACACTGAAGCTTTCTTT. It translates to CASSPQGINTEAFF.

The V and J genes are TRBV10-3 and TRBJ2-7; TRBD2 matches at 10 bases. Germline CDR1 is ENHRY and CDR2 is SYGVKD. This CDR3 comprises 13 residues. J gave up 6 bases and V 11 bases, and 10 bases lay outside the gene matches. The CDR3 DNA follows: TGTGCCGCGGGGGCTAGCGGGGGTCGCGAGCAGTACTTC. Amino acid sequence: CAAGASGGREQYF.

The chain couples TRBV9 to TRBJ2-7, with 8 nucleotides matching TRBD1. The germline gives CDR1 SGDLS, CDR2 YYNGEE. There are 14 residues in the CDR3. Trimming removed 5 bases from V and 4 bases from J; junction bases left unmatched: 8. The CDR3 coding sequence is TGTGCCAGCAGTCCGGCGGACAGGGAGTACGAGCAGTACTTC. Translated: CASSPADREYEQYF.

This clonotype appeared a few times. The chain carries TRBV25-1 and TRBJ1-1; the D is unclear. This CDR3 comprises 13 residues. The germline V and J ends were trimmed by 7 bases and 3 bases, with 12 bases remaining between them. CDR1 and CDR2 (germline): MGHDK, SYGVNS. The CDR3 region is CASTHQADTEAFF. The CDR3, as DNA: TGTGCCAGCACCCACCAGGCGGACACTGAAGCTTTCTTT.

The rearrangement uses TRBV19 and TRBJ1-6; maybe TRBD1 (5 bases). The CDR3 consists of 13 residues. Trimming shortened V by 6 bases and J by 7 bases, and 10 bases separated the two germline ends. Per germline, CDR1 LNHDA and CDR2 SQIVND (reference sequence). CDR3 DNA: TGTGCCAGTAGGGGACTCTTGAATTCACCCCTCCACTTT. This codes for CASRGLLNSPLHF.